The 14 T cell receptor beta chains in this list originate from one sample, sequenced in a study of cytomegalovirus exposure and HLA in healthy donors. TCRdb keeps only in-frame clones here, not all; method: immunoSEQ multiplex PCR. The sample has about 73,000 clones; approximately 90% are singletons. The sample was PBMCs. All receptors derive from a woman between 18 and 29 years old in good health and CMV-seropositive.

The CDR3 spells CAWSLALRGQPQHF. The CDR3 DNA reads as TGTGCCTGGAGTTTGGCACTAAGGGGACAGCCCCAGCATTTT. V and J are TRBV30 and TRBJ1-5; D is perhaps TRBD1 (5 bases). Between the trimmed V and J ends, which lost 2 bases and 7 bases, there was a span of 15 bases. The CDR3 has 14 residues. Looked up from germline, CDR1 is GTSNPN and CDR2 is SVGIG (reference sequence). The whole variable domain, remainder taken from reference TRBV30 and TRBJ1-5, is SQTIHQWPATLVQPVGSPLSLECTVEGTSNPNLYWYRQAAGRGLQLLFYSVGIGQISSEVPQNLSASRPQDRQFILSSKKLLLSDSGFYLCAWSLALRGQPQHFGDGTRLSIL.

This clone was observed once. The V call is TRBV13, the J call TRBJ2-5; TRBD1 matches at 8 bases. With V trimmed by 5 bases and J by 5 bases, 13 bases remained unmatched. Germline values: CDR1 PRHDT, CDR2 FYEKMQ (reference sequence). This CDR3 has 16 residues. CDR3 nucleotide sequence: TGTGCCAGCAGCCGACTCAGAGCAGGGGGCGGGGAGACCCAGTACTTC. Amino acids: CASSRLRAGGGETQYF.

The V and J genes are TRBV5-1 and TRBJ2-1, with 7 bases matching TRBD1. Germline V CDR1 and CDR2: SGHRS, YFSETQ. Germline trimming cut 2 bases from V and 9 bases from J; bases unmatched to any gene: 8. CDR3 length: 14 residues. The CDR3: CASSLLTGAPEQFF. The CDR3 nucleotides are TGCGCCAGCAGCTTATTAACAGGGGCCCCTGAGCAGTTCTTC.

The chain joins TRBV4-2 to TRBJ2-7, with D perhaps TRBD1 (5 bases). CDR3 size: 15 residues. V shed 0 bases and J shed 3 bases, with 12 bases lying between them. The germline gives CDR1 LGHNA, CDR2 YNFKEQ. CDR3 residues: CASSQDPGQSYEQYF. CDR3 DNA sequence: TGTGCCAGCAGCCAAGATCCCGGACAAAGCTACGAGCAGTACTTC.

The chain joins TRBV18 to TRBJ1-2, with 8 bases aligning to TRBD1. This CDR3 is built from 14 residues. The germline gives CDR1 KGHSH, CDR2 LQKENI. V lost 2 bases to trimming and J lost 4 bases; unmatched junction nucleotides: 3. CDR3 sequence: CASSPTGGSYGYTF. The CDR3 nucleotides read TGTGCCAGCTCACCAACAGGGGGGAGCTATGGCTACACCTTC.

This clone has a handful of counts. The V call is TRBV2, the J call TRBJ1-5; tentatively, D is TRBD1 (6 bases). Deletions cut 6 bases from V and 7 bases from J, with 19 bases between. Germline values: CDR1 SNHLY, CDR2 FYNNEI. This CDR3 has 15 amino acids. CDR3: CASRSRQDRNQPQHF. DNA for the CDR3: TGTGCCAGCAGGTCCCGACAGGATAGAAACCAGCCCCAGCATTTT.

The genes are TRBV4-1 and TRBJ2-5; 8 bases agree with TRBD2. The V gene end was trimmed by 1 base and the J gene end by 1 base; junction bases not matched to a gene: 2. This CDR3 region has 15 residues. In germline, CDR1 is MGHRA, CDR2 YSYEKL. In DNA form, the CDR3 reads TGCGCCAGCAGCCAAGTCGGACTAGCCCAAGAGACCCAGTACTTC. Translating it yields CASSQVGLAQETQYF.

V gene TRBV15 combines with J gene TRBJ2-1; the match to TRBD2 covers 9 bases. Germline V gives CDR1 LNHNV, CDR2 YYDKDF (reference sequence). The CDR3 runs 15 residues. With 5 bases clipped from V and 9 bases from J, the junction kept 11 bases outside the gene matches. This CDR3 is CATSASTSGVGEQFF. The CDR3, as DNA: TGTGCCACCAGCGCGTCGACTAGCGGCGTCGGTGAGCAGTTCTTC.

The CDR3 loop reads CAWSVLGRGGELFF. For the CDR3, the DNA is TGTGCCTGGAGTGTACTAGGGAGGGGCGGGGAGCTGTTTTTT. V is TRBV30 and J is TRBJ2-2; 7 bases agree with TRBD2. This CDR3 spans 14 amino acids. V shed 0 bases and J 7 bases; nucleotides not matched to a gene: 5. Germline CDR1 and CDR2: GTSNPN and SVGIG (reference sequence).

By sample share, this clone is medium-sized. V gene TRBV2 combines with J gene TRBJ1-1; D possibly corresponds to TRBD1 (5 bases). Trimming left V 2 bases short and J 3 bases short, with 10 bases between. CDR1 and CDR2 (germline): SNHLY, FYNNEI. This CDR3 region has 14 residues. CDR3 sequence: CASSETRVDTEAFF. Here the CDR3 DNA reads TGTGCCAGCAGTGAAACCAGGGTGGACACTGAAGCTTTCTTT.

The CDR3: CASTERMRGGTEAFF. The CDR3 region has the DNA TGTGCCAGCACCGAGAGGATGCGGGGGGGCACTGAAGCTTTCTTT. The chain is built from TRBV2 and TRBJ1-1, with a weak D call TRBD1 (5 bases). V was cut by 7 bases and J by 4 bases, with 19 bases left in between. From germline, CDR1 is SNHLY and CDR2 FYNNEI. This CDR3 is built from 15 residues.

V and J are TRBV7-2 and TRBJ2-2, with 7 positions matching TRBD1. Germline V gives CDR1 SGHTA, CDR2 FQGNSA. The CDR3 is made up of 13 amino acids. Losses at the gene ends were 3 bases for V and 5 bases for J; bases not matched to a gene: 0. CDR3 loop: CASSLTGTGELFF. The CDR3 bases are TGTGCCAGCAGCTTGACAGGGACCGGGGAGCTGTTTTTT.

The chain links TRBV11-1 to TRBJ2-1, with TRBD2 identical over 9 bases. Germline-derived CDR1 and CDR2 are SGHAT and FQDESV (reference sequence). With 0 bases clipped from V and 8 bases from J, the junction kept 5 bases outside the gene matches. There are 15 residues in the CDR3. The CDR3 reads CASSLAAGGPDEQFF. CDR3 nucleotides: TGTGCCAGCAGCTTAGCTGCGGGGGGGCCGGATGAGCAGTTCTTC.

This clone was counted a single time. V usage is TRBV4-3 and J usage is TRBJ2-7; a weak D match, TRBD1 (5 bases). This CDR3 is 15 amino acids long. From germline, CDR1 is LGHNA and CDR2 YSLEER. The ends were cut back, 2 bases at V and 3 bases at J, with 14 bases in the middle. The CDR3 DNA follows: TGCGCCAGCAGCCAACTTATTGGGGCAGGCTACGAGCAGTACTTC. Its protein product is CASSQLIGAGYEQYF.